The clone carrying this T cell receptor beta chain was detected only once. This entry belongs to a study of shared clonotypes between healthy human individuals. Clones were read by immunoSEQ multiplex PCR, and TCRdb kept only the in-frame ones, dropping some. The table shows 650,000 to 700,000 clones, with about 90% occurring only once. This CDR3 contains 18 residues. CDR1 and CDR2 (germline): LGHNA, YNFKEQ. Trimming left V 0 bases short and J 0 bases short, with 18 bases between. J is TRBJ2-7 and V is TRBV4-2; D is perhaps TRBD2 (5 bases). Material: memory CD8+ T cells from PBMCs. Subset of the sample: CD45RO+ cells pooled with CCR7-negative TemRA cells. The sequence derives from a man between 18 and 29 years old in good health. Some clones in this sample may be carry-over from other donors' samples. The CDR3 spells CASSQDPLAFEGSYEQYF. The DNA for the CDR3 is TGTGCCAGCAGCCAAGATCCCCTCGCGTTTGAGGGCTCCTACGAGCAGTACTTC.